This T cell receptor beta chain is from a study of T cell responses to AZD1222 COVID-19 vaccine. Study results and limitations: It was only a handful of AZD1222 recipients who were seropositive at baseline.

Here immunoSEQ multiplex PCR was the method, and the copy in TCRdb shows in-frame clones only, minus some. Among around 100,000 clones listed, more than 75% were seen once. The ends were cut back, 3 bases at V and 1 base at J, with 3 bases in the middle. In germline, CDR1 is MDHEN, CDR2 SYDVKM. The CDR3 sequence is 13 residues long. A note on this clone: The antigen remains undetermined.

The rearrangement links TRBV28 to TRBJ2-2; D gene unclear. This sequence was found in an adult in good health. Sequences were derived from peripheral blood, sampled on day 0 of MenACWY control vaccination. The CDR3 nucleotides read TGTGCCAGCAGTTTTCAGAACACCGGGGAGCTGTTTTTT. This sequence encodes CASSFQNTGELFF.